One sample yielded the 23 T cell receptor beta chains listed below, sequenced in a study of shared clonotypes between healthy human individuals (TCRdb year 2020). For the CD8 naive samples, CD45RO-negative cells were positively selected for CCR7, yielding a CD45RA+CCR7+ population from which TemRA cells were excluded. Libraries were constructed by the immunoSEQ multiplex PCR assay. TCRdb took over this immuneACCESS table, retaining in-frame rearrangements with V and J assigned. Such tables are incomplete; in checked studies, under half of the missing clones stem from an unresolved V gene, and the remainder is unexplained. The sample data list approximately 600,000 clones, and approximately 95% of these were observed just once. 0.095% to 0.14% of the sample rests with the top ten. The sample consisted of naive CD8+ T cells sorted from blood. The meaning of the sample's cell subset or site label: CD45RA+CCR7+. The receptors were sampled from a woman aged 25-40 years in good health.

This sequence joins TRBV9 and TRBJ2-3; D may be TRBD2 (5 bases). This CDR3 spans 16 amino acids. Trimming left V 0 bases short and J 1 base short, with 12 bases between. The germline V gene has CDR1 SGDLS and CDR2 YYNGEE. The chain's CDR3 is CASSVDGGWGTDTQYF. As DNA, the CDR3 is TGTGCCAGCAGCGTAGATGGCGGGTGGGGCACAGATACGCAGTATTTT. The whole variable domain, filled in from reference TRBV9 and TRBJ2-3, reads DSGVTQTPKHLITATGQRVTLRCSPRSGDLSVYWYQQSLDQGLQFLIQYYNGEERAKGNILERFSAQQFPDLHSELNLSSLELGDSALYFCASSVDGGWGTDTQYFGPGTRLTVL.

This chain joins TRBV27 and TRBJ2-1; 7 bases fit TRBD1. CDR1 and CDR2 from the germline V gene are MNHEY and SMNVEV (reference sequence). Trimming took 0 bases from V and 2 from J; bases not matched to a gene: 4. The CDR3 spans 16 residues. This chain's CDR3 is CASSLSWDSPYNEQFF. In DNA, the CDR3 is TGTGCCAGCAGTTTATCTTGGGACAGCCCCTACAATGAGCAGTTCTTC.

The gene calls are TRBV27 and TRBJ1-2; no reliable D call. From germline, CDR1 is MNHEY and CDR2 SMNVEV (reference sequence). The CDR3 runs to 15 residues. The V end lost 7 bases, the J end lost 0 bases, and 15 bases lay between the germline ends. The chain's CDR3 is CASTLSLGANYGYTF. The CDR3 DNA reads as TGTGCCAGCACCCTAAGTTTGGGAGCTAACTATGGCTACACCTTC.

The chain carries TRBV14 and TRBJ2-7; 9 bases agree with TRBD2. V shed 4 bases and J 2 bases; nucleotides not matched to a gene: 6. CDR1 is SGHDN and CDR2 is FVKESK in the germline V gene. The CDR3 spans 15 residues. The CDR3 is CASSPSGVPAYEQYF. The CDR3 region has the DNA TGTGCCAGCAGCCCTAGCGGGGTCCCAGCCTACGAGCAGTACTTC.

The CDR3 region has the DNA TGTGCCAGCAGTTTACAGGCTAGCGGGAGTCCTTACGAGCAGTACTTC. Amino acid sequence: CASSLQASGSPYEQYF. V is TRBV27 and J is TRBJ2-5; 10 positions match TRBD2. The J call is doubtful: the DNA matches TRBJ2-7 better. Germline lookup yields CDR1 MNHEY and CDR2 SMNVEV (reference sequence). The CDR3 is 16 residues long.

V gene TRBV28 combines with J gene TRBJ2-1; D unresolved. CDR3 length equals 15 residues. Germline V gene lookup returns CDR1 MDHEN and CDR2 SYDVKM. V was shortened by 7 bases and J by 2 bases, with 15 bases between the two germline ends. The CDR3 loop is CASNTTPLPYNEQFF. DNA of the CDR3: TGTGCCAGCAACACCACACCTTTACCCTACAATGAGCAGTTCTTC.

This clone was seen once. The rearrangement joins TRBV28 to TRBJ2-5; D possibly corresponds to TRBD1 (6 bases). Between the trimmed V and J ends, which lost 1 base and 9 bases, there was a span of 15 bases. This CDR3 is 14 amino acids long. The germline gives CDR1 MDHEN, CDR2 SYDVKM. This CDR3 is CASSLYPGAGAQYF. The CDR3 nucleotides are TGTGCCAGCAGTTTATATCCTGGGGCAGGGGCCCAGTACTTC.

The gene calls are TRBV30 and TRBJ2-7, with D uncertain. Germline V lookup: CDR1 GTSNPN, CDR2 SVGIG (reference sequence). The ends were cut back, 0 bases at V and 5 bases at J, with 14 bases in the middle. The CDR3 spans 14 residues. The CDR3 nucleotides read TGTGCCTGGAGTGTACTGGCCGGACCTAACGAGCAGTACTTC. This translates into CAWSVLAGPNEQYF. Supplemented by reference TRBV30 and TRBJ2-7, the full variable domain reads SQTIHQWPATLVQPVGSPLSLECTVEGTSNPNLYWYRQAAGRGLQLLFYSVGIGQISSEVPQNLSASRPQDRQFILSSKKLLLSDSGFYLCAWSVLAGPNEQYFGPGTRLTVT.

This chain uses TRBV11-2 with TRBJ1-3; the match to TRBD1 covers 9 bases. V gave up 4 bases and J gave up 4 bases; unmatched junction bases: 2. The germline V gene has CDR1 SGHAT and CDR2 FQNNGV. This CDR3 is built from 14 residues. DNA for the CDR3: TGTGCCAGCAGCTCCGGGACAGGGGGAAACACCATATATTTT. Residues: CASSSGTGGNTIYF.

This clone was found once. This chain connects TRBV27 to TRBJ1-1; weak D call: TRBD1 (5 bases). Germline V gives CDR1 MNHEY, CDR2 SMNVEV (reference sequence). The CDR3 has 15 residues. V dropped 6 bases and J dropped 2 bases, with 16 bases sitting between them. CDR3 amino acids: CASRPTGTPNTEAFF. The CDR3 nucleotides read TGTGCCAGCAGACCTACCGGGACGCCAAACACTGAAGCTTTCTTT.

The J gene is TRBJ2-4, the V gene TRBV4-2; D ambiguous. V shed 0 bases and J shed 7 bases, with 10 bases lying between them. CDR1 is LGHNA, CDR2 YNFKEQ, per germline. This CDR3 has 14 amino acids. The CDR3 here is CASSQDRLVNIQYF. The CDR3 DNA reads TGTGCCAGCAGCCAAGATAGGCTAGTGAACATTCAGTACTTC.

The genes are TRBV16 and TRBJ1-5; perhaps TRBD1 as D (6 bases). The germline V gene has CDR1 KGHSY and CDR2 FQNENV. V lost 4 bases and J 6 bases, leaving 13 bases between the germline ends. This CDR3 comprises 14 residues. CDR3 residues: CASSPGGGSQPQHF. CDR3 nucleotides: TGTGCCAGCAGCCCAGGTGGGGGCAGTCAGCCCCAGCATTTT.

The J gene is TRBJ1-1, the V gene TRBV28, with D unclear. The CDR3 spans 15 residues. Germline V gene data show CDR1 as MDHEN and CDR2 as SYDVKM. V lost 0 bases, J lost 0 bases, and 8 bases lay in between. The DNA for the CDR3 is TGTGCCAGCAGTTTATGGCACAAGATGAACACTGAAGCTTTCTTT. Amino acid sequence: CASSLWHKMNTEAFF. The full variable domain, its missing parts supplied by reference TRBV28 and TRBJ1-1, is DVKVTQSSRYLVKRTGEKVFLECVQDMDHENMFWYRQDPGLGLRLIYFSYDVKMKEKGDIPEGYSVSREKKERFSLILESASTNQTSMYLCASSLWHKMNTEAFFGQGTRLTVV.

The V and J genes are TRBV4-1 and TRBJ1-2, with 9 nucleotides matching TRBD1. Germline CDR1 is MGHRA and CDR2 is YSYEKL. Trimming removed 2 bases from V and 8 bases from J; junction bases left unmatched: 9. The CDR3 totals 15 residues. DNA for the CDR3: TGCGCCAGCAGCCAACATAGTACAGGGGGCGCCGGCTACACCTTC. As protein: CASSQHSTGGAGYTF.

The CDR3 DNA follows: TGTGCCAGCAGCTTAGATCTAGCGGGAGGGCAGTTCTTC. Residues: CASSLDLAGGQFF. The rearrangement links TRBV13 to TRBJ2-1; 11 bases map to TRBD2. CDR1 is PRHDT, CDR2 FYEKMQ, per germline (reference sequence). The CDR3 consists of 13 residues. V was pared by 1 base and J by 12 bases, with 2 bases of the junction left unmatched.

This clone was counted once. This chain connects TRBV27 to TRBJ2-2, with a weak D call TRBD2 (7 bases). This CDR3 has 17 residues. Germline V gene data show CDR1 as MNHEY and CDR2 as SMNVEV (reference sequence). V was clipped by 7 bases and J by 3 bases, with 21 bases between them. The CDR3 DNA reads TGTGCCAGCAACCCTGCCGGGGGGCTCTCGGACACCGGGGAGCTGTTTTTT. This gives the protein CASNPAGGLSDTGELFF.

The chain employs TRBV5-6 and TRBJ1-5, with D maybe TRBD1 (6 bases). This CDR3 spans 14 amino acids. Per the germline V gene, CDR1 is SGHDT and CDR2 is YYEEEE. Trimming took 2 bases from V and 5 from J, leaving 11 bases between them. CDR3 amino acids: CASSFGGSDQPQHF. CDR3 bases: TGTGCCAGCAGCTTCGGGGGCTCTGATCAGCCCCAGCATTTT.

The V and J genes are TRBV19 and TRBJ2-7; no definite D call. The CDR3 is made up of 11 amino acids. CDR1 LNHDA and CDR2 SQIVND come from the germline V gene (reference sequence). The V and J ends lost 8 bases and 3 bases respectively, with 8 bases between them. The CDR3 loop is CASYDGYEQYF. CDR3 sequence (DNA): TGTGCCAGTTATGACGGCTACGAGCAGTACTTC.

The chain joins TRBV9 to TRBJ2-3; perhaps D is TRBD1 or TRBD2 (5 bases each). The CDR3 spans 16 residues. Trimming cost V 4 bases and J 3 bases, with 18 bases left between them. Germline V gene sequence: CDR1 SGDLS, CDR2 YYNGEE. CDR3 DNA sequence: TGTGCCAGCAGCCCGGGGACCAGTTATATAACAGATACGCAGTATTTT. Encoded protein: CASSPGTSYITDTQYF.

V gene TRBV18 combines with J gene TRBJ1-5; D is unclear. V lost 3 bases and J lost 4, with 10 bases in between. Germline V gives CDR1 KGHSH, CDR2 LQKENI. The CDR3 has 14 amino acids. The CDR3 region is CASSPDGLNQPQHF. For the CDR3, the DNA is TGTGCCAGCTCACCGGACGGACTTAATCAGCCCCAGCATTTT.

The rearrangement joins TRBV10-1 to TRBJ2-1, with D uncertain. From germline, CDR1 is WNHNN and CDR2 SYGVQD (reference sequence). There are 14 residues in the CDR3. V gave up 2 bases and J gave up 6 bases, with 11 bases separating them. The CDR3 DNA reads as TGCGCCAGCAGTGAGACCCAGCACAGCAATGAGCAGTTCTTC. This sequence encodes CASSETQHSNEQFF.

The chain links TRBV2 to TRBJ2-5; no reliable D call. Trimming pared 4 bases from V and 7 bases from J, leaving 19 bases between. This CDR3 is built from 15 residues. Germline-derived CDR1 and CDR2 are SNHLY and FYNNEI. The chain's CDR3 is CASSAEFGDPGTQYF. For the CDR3, the DNA is TGTGCCAGCAGTGCCGAGTTCGGAGACCCAGGGACCCAGTACTTC.

As regards this clone: A read error may produce the germline difference seen at one junction end. V gene TRBV19 combines with J gene TRBJ2-7; 8 bases fit TRBD2. The CDR3 extends over 15 amino acids. Germline CDR1 reads LNHDA; CDR2 reads SQIVND (reference sequence). The CDR3 sequence: CAGSMGPSGSYEQYF. The CDR3 region has the DNA TGTGCCGGTAGTATGGGTCCTAGCGGGTCGTACGAGCAGTACTTC.